In its sample, the clone carrying this TCR beta chain was seen a few times. As yet, its antigen is unknown. A sample-barcoded 5' primer and a J-beta primer mix were used in a second PCR of roughly 7 to 11 cycles. TCRdb analysed the 5' RACE reads with MiXCR anew, one entry per CDR3 protein. The profile covers about 930,000 distinct CDR3 sequences, with about 29% appearing a single time and roughly a tenth taken by the ten largest. This record comes from a study of blood T cells in healthy people across ages. Study conclusions and caveats: In the absence of known donor CMV status, changes in expanded clonotypes were possibly confounded.

CDR3 length equals 21 residues. Germline V gives CDR1 LNHNV, CDR2 YYDKDF (reference sequence). With V trimmed by 0 bases and J by 7 bases, 20 bases remained unmatched. These data are also associated with another study on T cells of mothers and their children. That publication notes: Each donor was one of three healthy Caucasian mothers or one of their six children.

This sequence originates from a woman in her forties in good health. Sequenced material: blood. V and J are TRBV15 and TRBJ2-1; 11 bases are a match to TRBD2. CDR3 nucleotide sequence: TGTGCCACCAGCAGAGAACCGGCCCTCTCGCACTGGGGGACTAGCGGTAATGAGCAGTTCTTC. Amino acids: CATSREPALSHWGTSGNEQFF.